This paragraph covers one T cell receptor (beta chain) sequence. The entry originates in a study of CD8+ T cells in alopecia areata. Indicated treatment: oral pan-JAK inhibitor, 5-10 mg twice daily. This CDR3 spans 12 amino acids. V was trimmed by 8 bases and J by 8 bases, leaving 18 bases between them. CDR1 and CDR2 (germline): GTSNPN, SVGIG (reference sequence). Extraction of RNA preceded its reverse transcription into cDNA, which served as the sequencing template. Sequenced by immunoSEQ multiplex PCR; TCRdb stores in-frame clones only, minus some. The sample lists about 90,000 clones; around 40% were seen once.

The chain links TRBV30 to TRBJ1-2; weak D call: TRBD1 (5 bases). Sequencing used CD8+ T cells sorted from blood, obtained at week 24, from a patient treated with tofacitinib. The receptor's source is a human donor with alopecia areata. CDR3 protein: CAGNHLGEGYTF. CDR3 nucleotides: TGTGCCGGCAATCATTTAGGGGAGGGCTACACCTTC.